The T cell receptor beta chain described here comes from a study of CD8 T cells in ankylosing spondylitis (dated by TCRdb to 2016 to 2017). Context from the whole study: T cell receptor beta repertoires were profiled in healthy donors and ankylosing spondylitis patients so that disease-linked TCR variants could be found. In total, the full study cohort was made up of some 110 healthy donors and about two dozen ankylosing spondylitis patients. Peripheral blood was sampled, and synovial fluid was additionally collected from ankylosing spondylitis patients.

Results the study describes overall, beyond this receptor: Some motif variants were previously reported in synovial fluid and blood of reactive arthritis patients, suggesting common disease-initiation mechanisms. Blood from ankylosing spondylitis patients appeared to be characterized by a TCR beta motif composed of 7 to 9 highly homologous amino acid variants. The disease-linked clones were reported to be significantly enriched in matched synovial fluid samples from ankylosing spondylitis patients. In peripheral blood, the disease-linked clones were found at relatively low frequencies and had a CD8+ phenotype.

TCRdb lists the instrument as Illumina MiSeq. Quantitative 5'-RACE with molecular barcodes was used to prepare TCR beta libraries. The study's processing was this. A new computational method based on a probabilistic model of VDJ rearrangement was used to identify disease-linked TCR variants. The public sequencing data were trimmed at Q25 with fastp and processed into clonotypes with MiXCR by TCRdb, which kept only in-frame beta chains. Here each entry gathers all rows of one CDR3 protein and keeps the most common genes and DNA. The authors' filters were not applied to this entry. This sample holds around 39,000 distinct CDR3 sequences; about 15% were observed only once. Just over 45% of the sample is held by the ten biggest clonotypes. Regarding this clonotype: Its antigen specificity is not known. Base qualities are not recorded, but no much larger clone differs from it by a single base.

Reading the germline V gene gives CDR1 SQVTM and CDR2 ANQGSEA. A distance of 13 bases separates the germline ends of V and J, which lose 4 bases and 4 bases respectively. The CDR3 covers 13 residues, taking in both the cysteine and the phenylalanine. The entry retains the CDR3 DNA only, 39 bases that are in frame from base 1. Recombination linked TRBV29-1 to TRBJ1-1, and the D gene may be TRBD1, 5 bases matching. The clonotype comes from a male donor with ankylosing spondylitis or in good health (not recorded which). Sequencing was done on a sample of blood. The nucleotide sequence is TGCAGCGTTGGGGCGGGGGTAGGCACTGAAGCTTTCTTT. This codes for CSVGAGVGTEAFF. Beyond the CDR3, the reference TRBV29-1 and TRBJ1-1 genes provide the residues; the full variable domain reads: SAVISQKPSRDICQRGTSLTIQCQVDSQVTMMFWYRQQPGQSLTLIATANQGSEATYESGFVIDKFPISRPNLTFSTLTVSNMSPEDSSIYLCSVGAGVGTEAFFGQGTRLTVV.